The 8 T cell receptor beta chains reported below all come from one sample, sequenced in a study of OX40 agonist ivuxolimab in advanced cancers. This table comes from immunoSEQ multiplex PCR, and its TCRdb copy is limited to in-frame clones, with some not included. The sample lists some 100,000 clones; 90% were seen once. The sequencing used CD4+ or CD8+ T cells sorted from blood, collected in a trial of the OX40 agonist ivuxolimab. These receptors were taken from an adult with an advanced solid tumor such as melanoma, head and neck, liver or kidney cancer.

J is TRBJ2-7 and V is TRBV5-4; D unclear. CDR1 and CDR2 (germline): SGHNT, YYREEE (reference sequence). The CDR3 spans 13 residues. The germline V and J ends were trimmed by 4 bases and 7 bases, with 15 bases remaining between them. CDR3 sequence (DNA): TGTGCCAGCAGCCATGGGGAAGCGAGGGAGCAGTACTTC. This sequence encodes CASSHGEAREQYF.

J is TRBJ2-1 and V is TRBV5-1, with no clear D. Deletions cut 0 bases from V and 4 bases from J, with 11 bases between. The CDR3 loop spans 15 amino acids. Germline values: CDR1 SGHRS, CDR2 YFSETQ. The CDR3 DNA follows: TGCGCCAGCAGCTTGGCTGGGATTGATTACAATGAGCAGTTCTTC. Its protein product is CASSLAGIDYNEQFF.

This CDR3 reads CASSAWAGLYEQYF. CDR3 bases: TGTGCCAGTAGTGCATGGGCCGGGCTTTACGAGCAGTACTTC. The rearrangement uses TRBV19 and TRBJ2-7; D is uncertain. This CDR3 is built from 14 residues. The germline V and J ends were trimmed by 5 bases and 4 bases, with 15 bases remaining between them. Germline V gives CDR1 LNHDA, CDR2 SQIVND (reference sequence).

This clone was counted a single time. The genes are TRBV6-5 and TRBJ1-5; D is perhaps TRBD1 (5 bases). The CDR3 sequence is 14 residues long. The germline V gene has CDR1 MNHEY and CDR2 SVGAGI. Trimming cost V 6 bases and J 3 bases, with 12 bases left between them. The CDR3 bases are TGTGCCAGCAGCCGGGACTTAATCAATCAGCCCCAGCATTTT. Its translation is CASSRDLINQPQHF.

This clone was recorded a few times. The chain links TRBV15 to TRBJ2-7; D gene unclear. CDR1 and CDR2 from the germline V gene are LNHNV and YYDKDF (reference sequence). CDR3 size: 12 residues. The V and J ends lost 4 bases and 9 bases respectively, with 13 bases between them. The CDR3 nucleotides read TGTGCCACCAGCATTAAAGGTCTAGGGCAGTACTTC. Encoded protein: CATSIKGLGQYF.

This sequence joins TRBV28 and TRBJ2-7, with 7 positions matching TRBD1. The CDR3 length is 15 residues. The V and J ends lost 5 bases and 3 bases, in that order; junction bases with no gene match: 10. Germline values: CDR1 MDHEN, CDR2 SYDVKM. This CDR3 is CASSAAGQANYEQYF. CDR3 DNA: TGTGCCAGCAGTGCCGCCGGACAGGCCAACTACGAGCAGTACTTC.

The chain employs TRBV18 and TRBJ2-5, with D perhaps matching TRBD1 (6 bases). The germline CDR1 and CDR2 sequences are KGHSH and LQKENI. Deletions cut 3 bases from V and 2 bases from J, with 13 bases between. This CDR3 is built from 15 residues. CDR3 loop: CASSPRGTGQETQYF. The CDR3 DNA reads as TGTGCCAGCTCACCGAGGGGAACAGGGCAAGAGACCCAGTACTTC.

The chain has TRBV7-3 and TRBJ2-2, with D uncertain. V lost 5 bases and J lost 0, with 16 bases in between. Germline CDR1 and CDR2: SGHTA and FQGTGA. The CDR3 runs to 17 residues. DNA of the CDR3: TGTGCCAGCAGCCCAGCTAAACGGGCGGCGAACACCGGGGAGCTGTTTTTT. It specifies CASSPAKRAANTGELFF.